This note documents a single T cell receptor (beta chain) sequence. Its antigen is not known. Per the germline V gene, CDR1 is LNHDA and CDR2 is SQIVND (reference sequence). V shed 6 bases, J shed 2 bases, and the junction held 6 bases outside the gene matches. This CDR3 is 14 amino acids long. The record originates from a study of shared clonotypes between healthy human individuals. The replicate PCRs on unsorted PBMC were given about 320 ng DNA, which is tens of thousands of T cell genomes. Authors' methods: ImmunoSEQ output held junction-only sequences without quality scores, so filtering differed. Some clones are missing from TCRdb's copy, which holds only in-frame ones; the method was immunoSEQ multiplex PCR. Clone size and the V and J calls come from that table; the DNA yielded D and trimming. Of around 450,000 clones listed, roughly three quarters were seen once; the top ten hold roughly 13%.

Overall study results and limits: Limited genetic and exposure-history diversity came from having few donors.

Genomic DNA from unsorted samples was obtained from approximately 96 million PBMCs (per sample). The rearrangement joins TRBV19 to TRBJ1-2; 7 nucleotides match TRBD1. Sequencing was performed on PBMCs. This TCR came from a middle-aged woman in good health. Some clones in this sample may be carry-over from other donors' samples. The CDR3 is CASSSTGKNYGYTF. The CDR3 DNA reads TGTGCCAGTAGCTCGACAGGGAAAAACTATGGCTACACCTTC.